This T cell receptor beta chain was captured in a study of T cell changes during pregnancy in multiple sclerosis. The data were produced by immunoSEQ multiplex PCR, yet TCRdb's version contains in-frame clones alone and is incomplete. The profile covers around 69,000 clones, with about 91% appearing a single time and about 5.8% taken by the ten largest. This TCR was recovered from a female donor with multiple sclerosis, enrolled in a pregnancy study. The specimen was CD8+ T cells from peripheral blood mononuclear cells, collected before pregnancy.

The CDR3 region is CASRYPGQGRDTQYF. The DNA for the CDR3 is TGTGCCAGCAGATACCCGGGACAGGGGAGGGATACGCAGTATTTT. The chain recombines TRBV28 with TRBJ2-3, with TRBD1 matching over 10 bases. This CDR3 comprises 15 residues. Germline trimming cut 6 bases from V and 6 bases from J; bases unmatched to any gene: 9. CDR1 is MDHEN and CDR2 is SYDVKM in the germline V gene.